This T cell receptor beta chain was sequenced in a study of CXCR3-negative and CXCR3-positive naive CD8 T cells. General study findings and limits: Higher TRB CDR3 hydrophobicity marked CXCR3-positive naive cells relative to CXCR3-negative naive cells.

This CDR3 comprises 14 residues. Germline V gene sequence: CDR1 MNHEY, CDR2 SMNVEV (reference sequence). Turning to this clonotype: Its antigen remains unidentified.

The authors made the TRB cDNA libraries by 5' RACE using UMI labels. TCRdb reworked the 5' RACE reads into one entry per CDR3 protein, no DNA. Here the sample table reports approximately 120,000 distinct CDR3 sequences. Every individual CD8+ T cell subset underwent sorting in triplicate at approximately 310,000 cells apiece. The rearrangement links TRBV27 to TRBJ2-1. The source material was naive CXCR3+ CD8+ T cells from blood. Subset described: CD45RO-CCR7+CD27+CD95- naive CD8+ T cells expressing CXCR3 (TNR3+). The sequence came from a human donor in good health. Some clones in this sample may be carry-over from other donors' samples. The chain's CDR3 is CASSPTGFYNEQFF.